This T cell receptor (beta chain) comes out of a study of TIL therapy for anti-PD-1-resistant metastatic lung cancer (dated by TCRdb to the early 2020s). In the study overall: Among the enrolled patients, the median age was about 50 years (range about 38-75), and the median tumor PD-L1 proportion score was less than 6.5%. Across the cohort, whole-exome sequencing showed a median non-synonymous tumor mutation burden of roughly 1.5 mutations per megabase. T cell receptor beta sequencing of tumor and peripheral blood was used to follow clonotypes across the tumor, the expanded TIL product and serial blood samples. The cohort was predominantly lung adenocarcinoma, with a handful of EGFR-mutant and two ALK-rearranged tumors, and half of patients were current or former smokers. Results the study describes overall, beyond this receptor: The cohort was highly selected, with more treatment-naive, never-smoker and oncogene-addicted patients than typical, limiting generalizability. Clonal turnover during TIL culture was high, and many clones enriched in the product were not detected in the baseline tumor, suggesting clonal contraction rather than faithful expansion. Compared with baseline intratumoral T cells, expanded TIL cultures were more clonal and less diverse (median clonality around 5.7% vs 31%, p < 0.0001). The study protocol defined all tumor marker inferences as exploratory.

TCR beta CDR3 regions were amplified from genomic DNA with the immunoSEQ v3 hsTCRB kit using bias-controlled multiplex PCR. TCR libraries were sequenced on an Illumina NextSeq 500 to around 2.1 million read pairs for survey level or roughly 4.5-6 million for deep level. The authors' analysis ran thus. V, D and J genes were assigned, non-productive sequences were removed, and clonality was reported by immunoSEQ Analyzer software. Repertoires were compared by productive Simpson clonality and by the Morisita overlap index of productive TRB rearrangements between infused TIL and blood. Imported from immuneACCESS, the table was reduced by TCRdb to in-frame sequences with V and J called. These copies leave out some clones; in studies compared against another copy, an unresolved V gene accounts for under half, and the cause of the remainder is not known. V, J and clone size are those of that table, while D and trimming were read from the DNA. The sample table holds tens of thousands of clones, of which 55% to 75% were seen once. The top ten hold approximately 7.3% of the sample.

Reading the germline V gene (reference sequence) gives CDR1 LNHDA and CDR2 SQIVND. V and J are truncated by 5 bases and 7 bases respectively, leaving an intervening sequence of 17 bases. The CDR3 covers 15 residues, taking in both the cysteine and the phenylalanine. Kept here is only the CDR3 DNA, which spans 45 bases and is read in frame from base 1. What this sample's time point label stands for: pre-treatment sample, taken before nivolumab and TIL therapy. The baseline tumor samples were excised metastases, mostly pleural nodules or supraclavicular lymph nodes, taken from the same resection that was used to grow TIL. Tumors were collected before any PD-1/PD-L1 blockade, after which patients were given nivolumab, and patients who progressed were given lymphodepletion, an infusion of expanded TIL and IL-2. Adults with stage 4 NSCLC were enrolled in a dual-center phase I trial from October 2017 to early 2020. Samples came from a single-arm, open-label phase I trial of tumor-infiltrating lymphocyte therapy with nivolumab in advanced non-small cell lung cancer. Portions of each resected tumor were snap-frozen in liquid nitrogen and were stored at -80 degrees C. Using laser-capture macrodissection, tumor regions of interest were selected on H&E sections, then pulverized into approximately 15 mg aliquots and extracted using Qiagen Allprep kits.

On this clone: Its antigen target is currently unknown. Base qualities are not at hand, and no much larger clone is one base apart.

The sequence links TRBV19 to TRBJ1-4; TRBD1 might be the D gene, on 5 matching bases. The receptor comes from a person aged 25 to 80 with non-small cell lung cancer. Sequenced material: tumor tissue, taken at baseline. The CDR3 reads as follows: CASSVTGDHGEKLFF. The DNA sequence is TGTGCCAGTAGTGTAACGGGGGATCATGGTGAAAAACTGTTTTTT.